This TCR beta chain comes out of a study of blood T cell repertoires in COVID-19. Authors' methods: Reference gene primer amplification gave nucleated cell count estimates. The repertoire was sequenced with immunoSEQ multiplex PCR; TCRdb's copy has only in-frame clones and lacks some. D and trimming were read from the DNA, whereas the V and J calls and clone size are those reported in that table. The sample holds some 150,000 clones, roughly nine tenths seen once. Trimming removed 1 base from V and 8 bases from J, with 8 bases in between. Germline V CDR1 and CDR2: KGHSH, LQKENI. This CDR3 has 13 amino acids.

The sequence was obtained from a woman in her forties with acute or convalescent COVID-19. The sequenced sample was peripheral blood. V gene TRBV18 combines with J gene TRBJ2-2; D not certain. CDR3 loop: CASSPRADGELFF. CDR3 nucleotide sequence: TGTGCCAGCTCACCACGGGCAGATGGGGAGCTGTTTTTT.